This T cell receptor (beta chain) is from a study of cytomegalovirus exposure and HLA in healthy donors. Clones were read by immunoSEQ multiplex PCR, and TCRdb kept only the in-frame ones, dropping some. The table includes over 250,000 clones, just over 85% detected once. The TCR originated in a woman between 18 and 30 years old in good health and CMV-seronegative. The source material was PBMCs.

CDR3 coding DNA: TGTGCCAGCTCGCGGCTTCGGACAGGGCGGCTCTACGAGCAGTACTTC. Translation: CASSRLRTGRLYEQYF. The chain combines TRBV18 with TRBJ2-7, with 8 positions matching TRBD1. V lost 6 bases to trimming and J lost 3 bases; unmatched junction nucleotides: 13. The germline CDR1 and CDR2 sequences are KGHSH and LQKENI. CDR3 length equals 16 residues. The whole variable domain, filled in from reference TRBV18 and TRBJ2-7, reads NAGVMQNPRHLVRRRGQEARLRCSPMKGHSHVYWYRQLPEEGLKFMVYLQKENIIDESGMPKERFSAEFPKEGPSILRIQQVVRGDSAAYFCASSRLRTGRLYEQYFGPGTRLTVT.